Included here is one TCR beta chain sequence, with context. Its antigen is not identified. 13 Jbeta primers and 60 Vbeta primers were used for the PCR. TCRdb keeps only in-frame clones here, not all; method: immunoSEQ multiplex PCR. The data contain approximately 110,000 clones, roughly 69% of them singletons. These data are taken from a study of cytomegalovirus exposure and HLA in healthy donors. Notes on the study in general: Later, an analysis showed that TCR beta chains associated with HLA were more clonally expanded than others that were equally common. The study assumed roughly uniform donor sequencing depth for presence/absence analyses. Later, TCR association rates were found to vary by HLA locus, highest for DRB1 and lowest for HLA-C.

The donors were healthy bone marrow donors. The germline V gene encodes CDR1 SQVTM and CDR2 ANQGSEA. The CDR3 loop spans 10 amino acids. Trimming took 4 bases from V and 5 from J, leaving 4 bases between them. This clonotype originated in a young man in good health and CMV-seropositive. The sequenced material came from PBMCs. The genes are TRBV29-1 and TRBJ2-3; D remains unclear. The chain's CDR3 is CSVAIDTQYF. In DNA, the CDR3 is TGCAGCGTTGCAATAGATACGCAGTATTTT.